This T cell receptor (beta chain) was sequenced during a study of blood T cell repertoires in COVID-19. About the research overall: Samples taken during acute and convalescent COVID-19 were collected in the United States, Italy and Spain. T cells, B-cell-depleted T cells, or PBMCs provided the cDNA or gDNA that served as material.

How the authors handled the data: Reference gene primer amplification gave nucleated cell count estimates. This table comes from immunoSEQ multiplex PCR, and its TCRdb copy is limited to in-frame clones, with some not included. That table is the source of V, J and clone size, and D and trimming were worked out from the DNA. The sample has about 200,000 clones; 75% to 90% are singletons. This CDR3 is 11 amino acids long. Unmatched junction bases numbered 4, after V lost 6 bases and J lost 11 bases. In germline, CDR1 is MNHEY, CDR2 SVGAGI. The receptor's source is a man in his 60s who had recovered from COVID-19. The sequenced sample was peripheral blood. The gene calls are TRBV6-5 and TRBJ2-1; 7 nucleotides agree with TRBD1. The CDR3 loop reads CASRDRAKQFF. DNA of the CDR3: TGTGCCAGCAGAGACAGGGCTAAGCAGTTCTTC.